The rows below give T cell receptor beta chains drawn from one sample of a study of blood T cell repertoires in COVID-19. TCRdb keeps only in-frame clones here, not all; method: immunoSEQ multiplex PCR. The repertoire holds about 97,000 clones, with 84% as singletons. Input material: peripheral blood. These receptors all stem from a man aged 35 to 55 with active or convalescent COVID-19. Both conserved end residues are part of each CDR3. Each record gives: V gene, D gene, J gene, clone size, CDR3 protein, CDR3 DNA. The D gene is left open where the match is weak. Rows give clone size only sometimes, using once, few, many, or a class for an expanded clone.

v_call: TRBV12-5
d_call: TRBD2
j_call: TRBJ2-3
clone_size: NA
cdr3_aa: CASGLVFAGGKGTDTQYF
cdr3_nt: TGTGCTAGTGGTTTGGTATTTGCGGGGGGAAAGGGCACAGATACGCAGTATTTT

v_call: TRBV4-1
d_call: NA
j_call: TRBJ1-1
clone_size: NA
cdr3_aa: CASSQERSGAEAFF
cdr3_nt: TGCGCCAGCAGCCAAGAACGGTCAGGGGCTGAAGCTTTCTTT

v_call: TRBV12-5
d_call: TRBD2
j_call: TRBJ2-7
clone_size: NA
cdr3_aa: CASVPGLGTLEQYF
cdr3_nt: TGTGCTAGTGTCCCGGGACTAGGGACCCTCGAGCAGTACTTC

v_call: TRBV10-1
d_call: TRBD1
j_call: TRBJ1-3
clone_size: NA
cdr3_aa: CASSDFGTGRSGNTIYF
cdr3_nt: TGCGCCAGCAGTGACTTCGGGACAGGGAGATCAGGAAACACCATATATTTT

v_call: TRBV5-1
d_call: TRBD2
j_call: TRBJ2-3
clone_size: NA
cdr3_aa: CASSLKRGGTDTQYF
cdr3_nt: TGCGCCAGCAGCTTGAAGCGGGGGGGCACAGATACGCAGTATTTT

v_call: TRBV19
d_call: NA
j_call: TRBJ1-3
clone_size: NA
cdr3_aa: CASRSAGAVAGNTIYF
cdr3_nt: TGTGCCAGCCGGTCCGCAGGGGCAGTGGCTGGAAACACCATATATTTT

v_call: TRBV6-5
d_call: NA
j_call: TRBJ2-7
clone_size: NA
cdr3_aa: CASSYSGGHYEQYF
cdr3_nt: TGTGCCAGCAGTTACTCGGGGGGTCACTACGAGCAGTACTTC

v_call: TRBV9
d_call: NA
j_call: TRBJ1-1
clone_size: NA
cdr3_aa: CASSVAGQGGRTEAFF
cdr3_nt: TGTGCCAGCAGCGTAGCCGGTCAGGGCGGGAGGACTGAAGCTTTCTTT

v_call: TRBV5-1
d_call: NA
j_call: TRBJ2-5
clone_size: NA
cdr3_aa: CASSSQPPASGATQYF
cdr3_nt: TGCGCCAGCAGCTCTCAACCCCCCGCCTCAGGGGCGACCCAGTACTTC

v_call: TRBV7-9
d_call: NA
j_call: TRBJ2-2
clone_size: NA
cdr3_aa: CASSLVTSERTGELFF
cdr3_nt: TGTGCCAGCAGCTTAGTTACTTCGGAGCGCACCGGGGAGCTGTTTTTT

v_call: TRBV18
d_call: TRBD1
j_call: TRBJ1-2
clone_size: NA
cdr3_aa: CASSPRTGHLGYTF
cdr3_nt: TGTGCCAGCTCACCACGGACAGGGCACCTTGGCTACACCTTC

v_call: TRBV2
d_call: TRBD1
j_call: TRBJ2-7
clone_size: once
cdr3_aa: CATLETQGQGRRGQYF
cdr3_nt: TGTGCCACCCTGGAAACTCAGGGACAGGGGCGGCGAGGGCAGTACTTC

v_call: TRBV3-1/TRBV3-2
d_call: NA
j_call: TRBJ2-2
clone_size: NA
cdr3_aa: CASSPRGTGELFF
cdr3_nt: TGTGCCAGCAGCCCCCGAGGGACCGGGGAGCTGTTTTTT

v_call: TRBV3-1/TRBV3-2
d_call: TRBD1
j_call: TRBJ2-7
clone_size: NA
cdr3_aa: CASSPRDRDNEQYF
cdr3_nt: TGTGCCAGCAGCCCACGGGACAGGGATAACGAGCAGTACTTC

v_call: TRBV5-4
d_call: NA
j_call: TRBJ1-1
clone_size: once
cdr3_aa: CASSFDYTEAFF
cdr3_nt: TGTGCCAGCAGCTTCGACTACACTGAAGCTTTCTTT

v_call: TRBV4-1
d_call: TRBD1
j_call: TRBJ2-2
clone_size: NA
cdr3_aa: CASSQVSGGANWTGELFF
cdr3_nt: TGCGCCAGCAGCCAAGTGTCAGGGGGCGCAAATTGGACCGGGGAGCTGTTTTTT

v_call: TRBV9
d_call: NA
j_call: TRBJ2-2
clone_size: NA
cdr3_aa: CASSPSGAWNTGELFF
cdr3_nt: TGTGCCAGCAGCCCCAGCGGAGCGTGGAACACCGGGGAGCTGTTTTTT

v_call: TRBV11-1
d_call: TRBD1
j_call: TRBJ2-7
clone_size: NA
cdr3_aa: CASSLAGTGPYEQYF
cdr3_nt: TGTGCCAGCAGCTTAGCCGGGACAGGACCCTACGAGCAGTACTTC

v_call: TRBV7-8
d_call: NA
j_call: TRBJ1-4
clone_size: NA
cdr3_aa: CASSVGRWASTNEKLFF
cdr3_nt: TGTGCCAGCAGCGTAGGGAGGTGGGCCTCAACTAATGAAAAACTGTTTTTT

v_call: TRBV2
d_call: NA
j_call: TRBJ1-5
clone_size: NA
cdr3_aa: CASSAEGYSNQPQHF
cdr3_nt: TGTGCCAGCAGTGCCGAGGGCTATAGCAATCAGCCCCAGCATTTT

v_call: TRBV5-1
d_call: NA
j_call: TRBJ1-1
clone_size: NA
cdr3_aa: CASSSQLGPNTEAFF
cdr3_nt: TGCGCCAGCAGCTCCCAGCTTGGGCCGAACACTGAAGCTTTCTTT

v_call: TRBV6-6
d_call: NA
j_call: TRBJ2-7
clone_size: NA
cdr3_aa: CASSADISYEQYF
cdr3_nt: TGTGCCAGCAGTGCTGACATCTCTTACGAGCAGTACTTC

v_call: TRBV14
d_call: NA
j_call: TRBJ2-1
clone_size: NA
cdr3_aa: CASSQEIPGLGEQFF
cdr3_nt: TGTGCCAGCAGCCAAGAGATTCCGGGTTTGGGTGAGCAGTTCTTC

v_call: TRBV18
d_call: NA
j_call: TRBJ1-1
clone_size: NA
cdr3_aa: CASSSNRDTEAFF
cdr3_nt: TGTGCCAGCTCATCGAACCGGGACACTGAAGCTTTCTTT

v_call: TRBV5-5
d_call: TRBD1
j_call: TRBJ1-2
clone_size: NA
cdr3_aa: CASNLDRGDGYTF
cdr3_nt: TGTGCCAGCAACTTGGACAGGGGGGATGGCTACACCTTC

v_call: TRBV19
d_call: NA
j_call: TRBJ1-1
clone_size: NA
cdr3_aa: CASSSLGEVNTEAFF
cdr3_nt: TGTGCCAGTAGCTCGCTCGGGGAGGTGAACACTGAAGCTTTCTTT

v_call: TRBV7-2
d_call: NA
j_call: TRBJ1-1
clone_size: NA
cdr3_aa: CASSLGQKTEAFF
cdr3_nt: TGTGCCAGCAGCTTAGGGCAGAAGACTGAAGCTTTCTTT

v_call: TRBV7-3
d_call: NA
j_call: TRBJ1-1
clone_size: once
cdr3_aa: CASSLGGGLEAFF
cdr3_nt: TGTGCCAGCAGCTTAGGGGGAGGGTTAGAAGCTTTCTTT

v_call: TRBV12-3/TRBV12-4
d_call: NA
j_call: TRBJ2-3
clone_size: NA
cdr3_aa: CASSLASDTQYF
cdr3_nt: TGTGCCAGCAGTTTAGCCTCAGATACGCAGTATTTT

v_call: TRBV5-6
d_call: TRBD1
j_call: TRBJ2-7
clone_size: NA
cdr3_aa: CASSLPGQGYEQYF
cdr3_nt: TGTGCCAGCAGCTTACCGGGACAGGGATACGAGCAGTACTTC

v_call: TRBV9
d_call: NA
j_call: TRBJ2-4
clone_size: NA
cdr3_aa: CASSEGSGEGNIQYF
cdr3_nt: TGTGCCAGCAGCGAGGGGTCGGGGGAAGGAAACATTCAGTACTTC

v_call: TRBV5-1
d_call: NA
j_call: TRBJ1-6
clone_size: NA
cdr3_aa: CASSLERQVNSPLHF
cdr3_nt: TGCGCCAGCAGCTTGGAACGACAGGTCAATTCACCCCTCCACTTT

v_call: TRBV5-1
d_call: NA
j_call: TRBJ2-7
clone_size: NA
cdr3_aa: CASSLGWTVSYEQYF
cdr3_nt: TGCGCCAGCAGCTTGGGGTGGACAGTTTCCTACGAGCAGTACTTC